This T cell receptor (beta chain) derives from a study of blood T cell repertoires in COVID-19. About the research overall: Some COVID-19 samples were acute and others convalescent; all came from the United States, Italy and Spain. The analysed material was cDNA or gDNA that came from T cells, B-cell-depleted T cells, or PBMCs.

Methods used by the authors: The authors estimated nucleated cell counts from reference gene primer amplification. This table comes from immunoSEQ multiplex PCR, and its TCRdb copy is limited to in-frame clones, with some not included. The V and J calls and clone size come from that table; D and trimming were worked out from the DNA. The sample has 75,000 to 90,000 clones; roughly 87% are singletons. Looked up from germline, CDR1 is WSHSY and CDR2 is SAAADI. The CDR3 consists of 13 residues. Trimming took 6 bases from V and 6 from J; bases not matched to a gene: 4. The Seattle patients joined while their infection was active and were tracked longitudinally afterward.

The chain combines TRBV10-2 with TRBJ2-2; TRBD1 matches at 7 bases. Specimen: peripheral blood. This clonotype originated in a man in his late teens or twenties with COVID-19, enrolled during active disease. The CDR3 loop reads CASRAGQAGELFF. CDR3 DNA: TGCGCCAGCAGGGCAGGACAGGCCGGGGAGCTGTTTTTT.